The 18 T cell receptor beta chains listed next were all sequenced from one sample in a study of blood T cell repertoires in COVID-19. Profiling relied on immunoSEQ multiplex PCR, and the TCRdb table lists in-frame clones only, not all of them. The data hold around 30,000 clones, with roughly four fifths observed a single time. Sequencing was done on a sample of peripheral blood. These receptors all stem from a human donor in a cohort sampled during active COVID-19.

This chain uses TRBV11-2 with TRBJ2-3; 11 nucleotides line up with TRBD2. Germline loops: CDR1 SGHAT, CDR2 FQNNGV. This CDR3 spans 16 amino acids. The V gene end was trimmed by 5 bases and the J gene end by 2 bases; junction bases not matched to a gene: 6. CDR3 amino acids: CASSLRLAGITDTQYF. CDR3 DNA sequence: TGTGCCAGCAGCCTCCGACTAGCGGGAATCACAGATACGCAGTATTTT.

This rearrangement joins TRBV7-6 to TRBJ2-2; 13 bases are shared with TRBD2. The CDR3 covers 17 residues. V lost 1 base and J lost 4; bases outside the gene matches: 3. Germline-derived CDR1 and CDR2 are SGHVS and FNYEAQ. CDR3 residues: CASSLGTSGSPTGELFF. CDR3 nucleotide sequence: TGTGCCAGCAGCTTAGGGACTAGCGGGAGCCCCACCGGGGAGCTGTTTTTT.

V gene TRBV6-5 combines with J gene TRBJ1-1; weak D call: TRBD1 (5 bases). This CDR3 contains 14 residues. Germline lookup yields CDR1 MNHEY and CDR2 SVGAGI. V was pared by 7 bases and J by 5 bases, with 17 bases between. The CDR3 loop is CASISTGGKTEAFF. Here the CDR3 DNA reads TGTGCCAGCATTTCCACGGGGGGTAAGACTGAAGCTTTCTTT.

The chain couples TRBV18 to TRBJ1-1, with D unclear. Per germline, CDR1 KGHSH and CDR2 LQKENI. Trimming removed 6 bases from V and 4 bases from J, with 12 bases in between. There are 13 residues in the CDR3. Written as DNA, the CDR3 is TGTGCCAGCTCCGCGGGCACGACCACTGAAGCTTTCTTT. This encodes CASSAGTTTEAFF. Combining the CDR3 with reference TRBV18 and TRBJ1-1 gives the whole variable domain NAGVMQNPRHLVRRRGQEARLRCSPMKGHSHVYWYRQLPEEGLKFMVYLQKENIIDESGMPKERFSAEFPKEGPSILRIQQVVRGDSAAYFCASSAGTTTEAFFGQGTRLTVV.

The V call is TRBV18, the J call TRBJ2-3, with TRBD1 matching over 8 bases. The CDR3 spans 17 residues. Trimming took 6 bases from V and 3 from J; bases not matched to a gene: 14. The V gene's germline CDR1 is KGHSH and CDR2 LQKENI. CDR3 loop: CASSPVVRQGRTDTQYF. The CDR3 DNA reads as TGTGCCAGCTCTCCCGTGGTTAGACAGGGGCGAACAGATACGCAGTATTTT.

The chain employs TRBV5-4 and TRBJ2-5; 7 bases are a match to TRBD2. The J segment lost 4 bases and the V segment lost 3 bases, leaving 12 bases of the junction unmatched. In germline, CDR1 is SGHNT, CDR2 YYREEE (reference sequence). The length of the CDR3 is 16 residues. Written as DNA, the CDR3 is TGTGCCAGCAGCTCTGCGTTGCGGGGAGGGCGAGAGACCCAGTACTTC. It codes for CASSSALRGGRETQYF.

The chain joins TRBV19 to TRBJ1-2; weak D call: TRBD1 (6 bases). Germline V lookup: CDR1 LNHDA, CDR2 SQIVND (reference sequence). V was pared by 5 bases and J by 6 bases, with 19 bases between. The CDR3 length is 15 residues. The CDR3 sequence: CASSQTHRVSHGYTF. The CDR3 DNA reads TGTGCCAGTAGTCAAACTCACAGGGTATCGCATGGCTACACCTTC.

The V call is TRBV10-3, the J call TRBJ1-5; D ambiguous. Germline lookup yields CDR1 ENHRY and CDR2 SYGVKD. This CDR3 comprises 15 residues. Trimming took 4 bases from V and 1 from J, leaving 11 bases between them. The CDR3 here is CAISGSPGSNQPQHF. In DNA form, the CDR3 reads TGTGCCATCAGTGGCTCACCGGGAAGCAATCAGCCCCAGCATTTT.

This clone has more than one count but fewer than ten. The chain has TRBV12-3 or TRBV12-4 and TRBJ2-7, with unresolved D. The V gene lost 4 bases and the J gene lost 0 bases, with 4 bases spanning the gap. The length of the CDR3 is 12 residues. The CDR3 region has the DNA TGTGCCAGCAGTTCCGGCTCCTACGAGCAGTACTTC. It is translated as CASSSGSYEQYF.

The rearrangement uses TRBV5-4 and TRBJ1-6; possibly TRBD1 for D (6 bases). CDR1 is SGHNT and CDR2 is YYREEE in the germline V gene (reference sequence). The CDR3 has 18 amino acids. The V gene lost 1 base and the J gene lost 5 bases, with 19 bases spanning the gap. The CDR3 DNA reads TGTGCCAGCAGCTTGCGGGGACACAGGCGGGGGAATAATTCACCCCTCCACTTT. This gives the protein CASSLRGHRRGNNSPLHF.

This clone was recorded a few times. The J gene is TRBJ2-1, the V gene TRBV5-1; D is undetermined. The CDR3 runs 12 residues. Germline CDR1 SGHRS, CDR2 YFSETQ. Trimming stripped 2 bases from V and 5 bases from J, with 5 bases between. The CDR3 region is CASSLTDNEQFF. CDR3 nucleotide sequence: TGCGCCAGCAGCTTAACGGACAATGAGCAGTTCTTC.

V is TRBV15 and J is TRBJ2-3, with TRBD1 identical over 7 bases. With V trimmed by 4 bases and J by 0 bases, 10 bases remained unmatched. This CDR3 is 17 amino acids long. Per the germline V gene, CDR1 is LNHNV and CDR2 is YYDKDF (reference sequence). The CDR3 here is CATSKGGGSASTDTQYF. The CDR3 DNA reads TGTGCCACCAGCAAAGGGGGCGGGTCTGCGAGCACAGATACGCAGTATTTT.

This rearrangement joins TRBV4-2 to TRBJ1-3; TRBD1 agrees at 10 bases. Germline V gives CDR1 LGHNA, CDR2 YNFKEQ. CDR3 length: 16 amino acids. V lost 1 base, J lost 3 bases, and 3 bases stayed unmatched. The CDR3 nucleotides are TGTGCCAGCAGCCAAGCCGGGACAGGGGTTGGAAACACCATATATTTT. Translated: CASSQAGTGVGNTIYF.

The V and J genes are TRBV6-2 or TRBV6-3 and TRBJ2-3, with TRBD2 matching over 7 bases. Germline loops: CDR1 MNHEY, CDR2 SVGEGT. J gave up 2 bases and V 6 bases, and 14 bases lay outside the gene matches. The CDR3 runs to 17 residues. DNA for the CDR3: TGTGCCAGCAGCCGGGGTGGCGGGAGTAGGGCCACAGATACGCAGTATTTT. Translating gives CASSRGGGSRATDTQYF.

V and J are TRBV5-1 and TRBJ2-7; TRBD2 matches at 7 bases. With 0 bases clipped from V and 2 bases from J, the junction kept 5 bases outside the gene matches. The CDR3 has 15 residues. Germline-derived CDR1 and CDR2 are SGHRS and YFSETQ. The CDR3 protein is CASSLASGLTYEQYF. The CDR3 DNA reads as TGCGCCAGCAGCTTGGCCTCGGGACTAACCTACGAGCAGTACTTC.

V gene TRBV18 combines with J gene TRBJ1-6, with a possible D match to TRBD1 (5 bases). This CDR3 contains 14 residues. Germline V gives CDR1 KGHSH, CDR2 LQKENI. Trimming pared 6 bases from V and 4 bases from J, leaving 10 bases between. The CDR3 DNA is TGTGCCAGCTCCCGCGACAGTTATAATTCACCCCTCCACTTT. Residues: CASSRDSYNSPLHF.

The J gene is TRBJ2-7, the V gene TRBV5-5, with 10 bases lining up with TRBD1. Germline assignment: CDR1 SGHKS and CDR2 YYEKEE (reference sequence). This CDR3 contains 15 residues. The trim removed 4 bases at V and 2 bases at J, leaving 6 bases unmatched. The CDR3 reads CASSVGQGFTYEQYF. The CDR3 region has the DNA TGTGCCAGCAGCGTGGGACAGGGGTTTACCTACGAGCAGTACTTC.

This chain links TRBV27 with TRBJ2-5; 13 nucleotides line up with TRBD2. This CDR3 has 16 residues. The ends lost 3 bases at V and 6 bases at J; junction bases unmatched: 7. From germline, CDR1 is MNHEY and CDR2 SMNVEV (reference sequence). The DNA for the CDR3 is TGTGCCAGCAGTTTTGGCACTAGCGGGGGGGTTAAGACCCAGTACTTC. It is translated as CASSFGTSGGVKTQYF.